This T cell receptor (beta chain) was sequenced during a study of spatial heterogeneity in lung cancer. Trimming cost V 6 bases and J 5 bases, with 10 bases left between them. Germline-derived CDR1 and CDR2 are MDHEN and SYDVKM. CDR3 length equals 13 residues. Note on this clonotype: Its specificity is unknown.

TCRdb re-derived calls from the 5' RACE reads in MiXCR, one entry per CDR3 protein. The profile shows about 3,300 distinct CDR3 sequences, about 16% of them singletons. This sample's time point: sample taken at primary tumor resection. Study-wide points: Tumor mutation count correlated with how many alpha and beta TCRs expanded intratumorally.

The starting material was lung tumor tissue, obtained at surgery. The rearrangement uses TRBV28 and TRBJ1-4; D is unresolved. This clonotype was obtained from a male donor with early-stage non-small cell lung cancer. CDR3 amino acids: CASRPDGNEKLFF. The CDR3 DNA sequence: TGTGCCAGCAGACCTGACGGGAATGAAAAACTGTTTTTT.